The 21 T cell receptor beta chains below come from one sample, sequenced in a study of blood T cells in healthy people across ages. Then a second PCR, running roughly 6 to 11 cycles, was carried out with a sample-barcoded 5' primer and a J-beta primer mix. From the 5' RACE reads, TCRdb called clonotypes with MiXCR, one entry per CDR3 protein. The sample records fewer than 1.5 million distinct CDR3 sequences, approximately 38% being singletons. The sample was blood. The receptors derive from a woman between 18 and 30 years old in good health.

This clonotype appeared a few times. The V and J genes are TRBV9 and TRBJ2-3, with TRBD1 identical over 11 bases. CDR3 length: 17 residues. J lost 0 bases, V lost 4 bases, and 7 bases had no gene match. Germline CDR1 SGDLS, CDR2 YYNGEE. CDR3 region: CASSPGTGGFSTDTQYF. For the CDR3, the DNA is TGTGCCAGCAGCCCCGGGACAGGGGGATTTAGCACAGATACGCAGTATTTT.

This clonotype was observed a handful of times. The J gene is TRBJ2-3, the V gene TRBV24-1; D possibly matches TRBD1 or TRBD2 (5 bases each). V was cut by 3 bases and J by 7 bases, with 13 bases left in between. CDR3 length: 14 residues. Germline CDR1 reads KGHDR; CDR2 reads SFDVKD. The chain's CDR3 is CATSDPWDGHTQYF. CDR3 DNA: TGTGCCACCAGTGATCCGTGGGACGGTCATACGCAGTATTTT.

This clonotype was observed at least ten times. The V and J genes are TRBV6-1 and TRBJ2-5, with 11 positions matching TRBD2. Germline V gives CDR1 MNHNS, CDR2 SASEGT. The CDR3 runs to 15 residues. Trimming at V came to 5 bases and at J to 4 bases, leaving 6 bases not matched to a gene. The CDR3 nucleotides are TGTGCCAGCAGTTTAGCGGGGGGGACGTCAGAGACCCAGTACTTC. This translates into CASSLAGGTSETQYF.

This clonotype was observed a handful of times. The V and J genes are TRBV28 and TRBJ2-7; D perhaps matches TRBD2 (5 bases). The CDR3 has 15 residues. Per the germline V gene, CDR1 is MDHEN and CDR2 is SYDVKM. Trimming cost V 5 bases and J 1 base, with 15 bases left between them. The CDR3 is CASSPAGLDSYEQYF. The DNA for the CDR3 is TGTGCCAGCAGTCCCGCGGGCCTCGATTCCTACGAGCAGTACTTC.

A remark on this clonotype: The junction and the germline gene differ at one end; a read error may be behind it. This sequence joins TRBV3-1 and TRBJ1-6; weak D call: TRBD1 (5 bases). The CDR3 extends over 15 amino acids. CDR1 and CDR2 (germline): LGHDT, YNNKEL (reference sequence). Here the CDR3 DNA reads TGTGCCAGCAGCAAAGATCAGGGAGATAATTCACCCCTCCACTTT. This gives the protein CASSKDQGDNSPLHF.

V usage is TRBV6-6 and J usage is TRBJ2-3, with D unresolved. Germline V gene data show CDR1 as MNHNY and CDR2 as SVGAGI (reference sequence). The CDR3 consists of 15 residues. Trimming pared 4 bases from V and 1 base from J, leaving 12 bases between. CDR3: CASSSLVGGTDTQYF. The CDR3 DNA reads as TGTGCCAGCAGTTCCCTGGTCGGCGGCACAGATACGCAGTATTTT.

The V gene is TRBV14, the J gene TRBJ1-6, with a weak D call TRBD1 (5 bases). V lost 3 bases and J lost 9, with 9 bases in between. CDR3 length: 13 residues. Germline V gene sequence: CDR1 SGHDN, CDR2 FVKESK. The chain's CDR3 is CASSQPGSSPLHF. For the CDR3, the DNA is TGTGCCAGCAGCCAGCCAGGGAGTTCACCCCTCCACTTT.

V gene TRBV6-2 or TRBV6-3 combines with J gene TRBJ2-1, with 11 positions matching TRBD1. Losses at the gene ends were 8 bases for V and 7 bases for J; bases not matched to a gene: 7. CDR3 length: 14 residues. Germline loops: CDR1 MNHEY, CDR2 SVGEGT. CDR3 coding DNA: TGTGCCAGCGGTGGACAGGGGGCTTGGAATGAGCAGTTCTTC. Amino acids: CASGGQGAWNEQFF.

This clonotype occurred a few times. The CDR3, as DNA: TGTGCCAGCAGCTTAGCCGGGACAGGGCCCAACGAGCAGTACTTC. Translating gives CASSLAGTGPNEQYF. The chain couples TRBV7-9 to TRBJ2-7; 9 nucleotides line up with TRBD1. J was trimmed by 5 bases and V by 0 bases; bases with no gene match: 5. The CDR3 consists of 15 residues. Germline V gives CDR1 SEHNR, CDR2 FQNEAQ (reference sequence).

The chain couples TRBV7-9 to TRBJ1-5, with unresolved D. Germline values: CDR1 SEHNR, CDR2 FQNEAQ (reference sequence). There are 13 residues in the CDR3. V was shortened by 10 bases and J by 6 bases, with 16 bases between the two germline ends. This CDR3 reads CATARTGGQPQHF. The CDR3 DNA reads as TGTGCCACCGCCAGGACGGGTGGTCAGCCCCAGCATTTT.

V gene TRBV28 combines with J gene TRBJ2-5; 12 bases line up with TRBD1. This CDR3 contains 15 residues. CDR1 and CDR2 from the germline V gene are MDHEN and SYDVKM. V was pared by 5 bases and J by 13 bases, with 14 bases of the junction left unmatched. The CDR3 DNA follows: TGTGCCAGCAGTCCCCCCAGCGGGACAGGGGGCGATGTGTACTTC. Its protein is CASSPPSGTGGDVYF.

This clonotype was observed a few times. The CDR3 sequence is CASSQDWMGGPTNEKLFF. CDR3 nucleotides: TGCGCCAGCAGCCAAGATTGGATGGGGGGCCCAACTAATGAAAAACTGTTTTTT. The chain uses TRBV4-1 and TRBJ1-4; weak D call: TRBD1 (6 bases). Per the germline V gene, CDR1 is MGHRA and CDR2 is YSYEKL. The CDR3 runs 18 residues. With 0 bases removed from V and 0 bases from J, the gap between germline ends came to 14 bases.

This sequence joins TRBV3-1 and TRBJ1-1; no reliable D call. Trimming took 2 bases from V and 8 from J, leaving 12 bases between them. The CDR3 is made up of 13 amino acids. The germline V gene has CDR1 LGHDT and CDR2 YNNKEL (reference sequence). The CDR3 reads CASSQSRTSEAFF. The CDR3 region has the DNA TGTGCCAGCAGCCAAAGCCGGACGTCGGAAGCTTTCTTT. Filled out from reference TRBV3-1 and TRBJ1-1, the complete variable domain reads DTAVSQTPKYLVTQMGNDKSIKCEQNLGHDTMYWYKQDSKKFLKIMFSYNNKELIINETVPNRFSPKSPDKAHLNLHINSLELGDSAVYFCASSQSRTSEAFFGQGTRLTVV.

This chain's CDR3 is CSAPEGPGGEQFF. The CDR3 DNA is TGCAGTGCTCCCGAGGGGCCGGGGGGTGAGCAGTTCTTC. The chain links TRBV20-1 to TRBJ2-1, with 7 positions matching TRBD2. The CDR3 consists of 13 residues. Germline lookup yields CDR1 DFQATT and CDR2 SNEGSKA (reference sequence). J gave up 9 bases and V 5 bases, and 10 bases lay outside the gene matches.

The chain links TRBV4-1 to TRBJ2-7, with TRBD2 matching 10 bases. The CDR3 contains 16 residues. Unmatched junction bases numbered 9, after V lost 4 bases and J lost 3 bases. CDR1 and CDR2 from the germline V gene are MGHRA and YSYEKL. Written as DNA, the CDR3 is TGCGCCAGCAGCCCCACAGCCTTAGCGGGGGGCTACGAGCAGTACTTC. It is translated as CASSPTALAGGYEQYF.

Only a few counts were recorded for this clonotype. The chain links TRBV6-5 to TRBJ1-1; a possible D gene is TRBD1 (5 bases). This CDR3 has 13 amino acids. CDR1 is MNHEY and CDR2 is SVGAGI in the germline V gene. V shed 10 bases and J shed 5 bases, with 17 bases lying between them. The CDR3 coding sequence is TGTGCCACCGCAGGGCAGGGTTGGACTGAAGCTTTCTTT. It encodes CATAGQGWTEAFF.

Only one count was recorded for this clonotype. This chain connects TRBV15 to TRBJ2-2; D gene unclear. The CDR3 runs to 15 residues. V lost 0 bases and J 1 base, leaving 6 bases between the germline ends. Germline CDR1 LNHNV, CDR2 YYDKDF (reference sequence). The CDR3 DNA follows: TGTGCCACCAGCAGAGATCGTAAGAACACCGGGGAGCTGTTTTTT. This encodes CATSRDRKNTGELFF.

This clonotype appeared a few times. The V call is TRBV7-9, the J call TRBJ2-7; TRBD1 agrees at 9 bases. The junction had 5 bases not matched to a gene; V was cut back by 0 bases and J by 5 bases. The CDR3 spans 15 residues. CDR1 and CDR2 (germline): SEHNR, FQNEAQ (reference sequence). The CDR3 nucleotides are TGTGCCAGCAGCTTAGCCGGGACAGGGAAGCACGAGCAGTACTTC. Protein: CASSLAGTGKHEQYF.

This clonotype was seen a handful of times. The CDR3 DNA is TGTGCCAGCAGTGCGGAGATCCTCTATGGCTACACCTTC. Protein product: CASSAEILYGYTF. V is TRBV2 and J is TRBJ1-2; D unresolved. The CDR3 sequence is 13 residues long. Trimming cost V 4 bases and J 4 bases, with 10 bases left between them. Germline V CDR1 and CDR2: SNHLY, FYNNEI.

The V call is TRBV20-1, the J call TRBJ2-1; 11 bases are a match to TRBD2. Trimming removed 2 bases from V and 0 bases from J; junction bases left unmatched: 6. There are 17 residues in the CDR3. Germline-derived CDR1 and CDR2 are DFQATT and SNEGSKA (reference sequence). The CDR3 reads CSARLAGGPSSYNEQFF. CDR3 coding DNA: TGCAGTGCTAGACTAGCGGGAGGCCCGAGCTCCTACAATGAGCAGTTCTTC.

The chain combines TRBV20-1 with TRBJ2-1; 9 bases fit TRBD2. The germline CDR1 and CDR2 sequences are DFQATT and SNEGSKA (reference sequence). CDR3 size: 14 residues. V was pared by 5 bases and J by 4 bases, with 6 bases of the junction left unmatched. The CDR3 coding sequence is TGCAGTGCTTATGAGCGGGGGGAATACAATGAGCAGTTCTTC. Its translation: CSAYERGEYNEQFF.